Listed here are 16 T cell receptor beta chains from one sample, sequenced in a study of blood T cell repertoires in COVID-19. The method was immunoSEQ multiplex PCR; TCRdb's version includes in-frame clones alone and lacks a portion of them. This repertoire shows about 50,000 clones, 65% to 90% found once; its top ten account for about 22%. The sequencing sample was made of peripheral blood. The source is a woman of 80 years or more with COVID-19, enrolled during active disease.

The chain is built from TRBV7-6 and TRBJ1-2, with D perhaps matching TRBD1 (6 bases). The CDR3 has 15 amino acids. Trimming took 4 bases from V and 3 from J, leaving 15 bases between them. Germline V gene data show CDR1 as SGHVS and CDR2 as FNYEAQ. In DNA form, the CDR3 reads TGTGCCAGCAGCTCAGGGGCGAGGGGCGACTATGGCTACACCTTC. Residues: CASSSGARGDYGYTF.

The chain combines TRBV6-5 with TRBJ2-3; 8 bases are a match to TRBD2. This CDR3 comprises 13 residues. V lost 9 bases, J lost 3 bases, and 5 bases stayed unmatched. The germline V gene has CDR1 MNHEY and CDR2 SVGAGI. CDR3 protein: CASSGKGTDTQYF. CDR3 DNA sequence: TGTGCCAGTAGCGGGAAAGGGACAGATACGCAGTATTTT.

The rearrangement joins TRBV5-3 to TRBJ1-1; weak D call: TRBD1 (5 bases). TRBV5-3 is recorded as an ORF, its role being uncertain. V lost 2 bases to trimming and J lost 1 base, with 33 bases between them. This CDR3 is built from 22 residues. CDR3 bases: TGTGCCAGAAGCTTATTAAGGAGTGCCGGGGGGAGGAAACGTGAACCGAACACTGAAGCTTTCTTT. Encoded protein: CARSLLRSAGGRKREPNTEAFF.

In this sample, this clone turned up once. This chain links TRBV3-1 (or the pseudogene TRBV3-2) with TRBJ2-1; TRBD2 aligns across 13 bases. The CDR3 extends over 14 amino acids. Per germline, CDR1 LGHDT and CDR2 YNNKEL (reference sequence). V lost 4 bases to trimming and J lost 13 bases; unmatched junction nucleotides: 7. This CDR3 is CASSLGLAGTLQFF. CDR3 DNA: TGTGCCAGCAGCCTGGGACTAGCGGGAACCCTCCAGTTCTTC.

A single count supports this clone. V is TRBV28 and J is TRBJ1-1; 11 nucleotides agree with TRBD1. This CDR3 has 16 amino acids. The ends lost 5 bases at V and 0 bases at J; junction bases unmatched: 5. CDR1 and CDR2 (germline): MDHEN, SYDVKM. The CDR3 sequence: CASSLRTGGLNTEAFF. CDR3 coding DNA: TGTGCCAGCAGTCTGCGGACAGGGGGCCTGAACACTGAAGCTTTCTTT. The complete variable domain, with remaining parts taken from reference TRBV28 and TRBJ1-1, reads DVKVTQSSRYLVKRTGEKVFLECVQDMDHENMFWYRQDPGLGLRLIYFSYDVKMKEKGDIPEGYSVSREKKERFSLILESASTNQTSMYLCASSLRTGGLNTEAFFGQGTRLTVV.

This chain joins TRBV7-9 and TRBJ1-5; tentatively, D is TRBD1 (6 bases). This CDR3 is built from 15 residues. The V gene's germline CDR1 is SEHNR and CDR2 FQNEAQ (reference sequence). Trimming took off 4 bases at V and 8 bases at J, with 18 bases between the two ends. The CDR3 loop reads CASSSYTGTFEPQHF. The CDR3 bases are TGTGCCAGCAGCTCCTATACGGGGACATTTGAGCCCCAGCATTTT.

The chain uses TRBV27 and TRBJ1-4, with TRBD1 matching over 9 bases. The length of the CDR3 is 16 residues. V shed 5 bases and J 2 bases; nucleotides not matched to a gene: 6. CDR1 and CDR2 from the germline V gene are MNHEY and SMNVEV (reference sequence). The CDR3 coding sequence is TGTGCCAGCAGTGCCAGGGACAGGGCGACTAATGAAAAACTGTTTTTT. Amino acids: CASSARDRATNEKLFF.

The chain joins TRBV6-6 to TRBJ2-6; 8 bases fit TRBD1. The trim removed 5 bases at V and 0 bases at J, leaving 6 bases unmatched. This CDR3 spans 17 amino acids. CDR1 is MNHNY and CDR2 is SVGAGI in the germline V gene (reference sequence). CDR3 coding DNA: TGTGCCAGCAGTCCACGGACAGGGTCCTCTGGGGCCAACGTCCTGACTTTC. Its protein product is CASSPRTGSSGANVLTF.

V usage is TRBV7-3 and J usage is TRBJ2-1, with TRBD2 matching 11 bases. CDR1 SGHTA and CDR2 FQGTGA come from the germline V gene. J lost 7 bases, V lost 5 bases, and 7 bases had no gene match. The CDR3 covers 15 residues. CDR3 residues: CASSPTSGSGNEQFF. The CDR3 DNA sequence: TGTGCCAGCAGCCCTACTAGCGGGAGTGGAAATGAGCAGTTCTTC.

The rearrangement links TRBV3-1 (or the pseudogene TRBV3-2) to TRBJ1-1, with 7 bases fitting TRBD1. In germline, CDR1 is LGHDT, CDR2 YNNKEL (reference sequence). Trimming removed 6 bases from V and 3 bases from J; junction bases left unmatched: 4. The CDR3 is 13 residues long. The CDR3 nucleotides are TGTGCCAGCAGATTTACAGGGGACACTGAAGCTTTCTTT. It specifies CASRFTGDTEAFF.

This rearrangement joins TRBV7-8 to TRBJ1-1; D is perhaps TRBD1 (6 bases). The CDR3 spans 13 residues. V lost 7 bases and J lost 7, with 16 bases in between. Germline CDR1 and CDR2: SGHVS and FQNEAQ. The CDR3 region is CASTKQGTGEAFF. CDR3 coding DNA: TGTGCCAGCACCAAACAGGGAACGGGTGAAGCTTTCTTT.

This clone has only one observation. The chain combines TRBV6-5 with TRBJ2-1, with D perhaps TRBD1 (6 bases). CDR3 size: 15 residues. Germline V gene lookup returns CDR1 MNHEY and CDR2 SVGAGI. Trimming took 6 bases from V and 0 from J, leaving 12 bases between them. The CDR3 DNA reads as TGTGCCAGCAGGCGTACAGGGAGCTCCTACAATGAGCAGTTCTTC. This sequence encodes CASRRTGSSYNEQFF.

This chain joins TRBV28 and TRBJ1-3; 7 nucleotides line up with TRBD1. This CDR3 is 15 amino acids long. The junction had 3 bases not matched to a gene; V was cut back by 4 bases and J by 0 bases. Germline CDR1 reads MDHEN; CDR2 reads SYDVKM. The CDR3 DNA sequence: TGTGCCAGCAGTTCCGGGACAGTCTCTGGAAACACCATATATTTT. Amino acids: CASSSGTVSGNTIYF.

CDR3 sequence reads: CASRPGRIYEQYF. In DNA, the CDR3 is TGTGCCAGCCGCCCAGGGAGGATCTACGAGCAGTACTTC. The chain recombines TRBV11-2 with TRBJ2-7, with a weak D call TRBD2 (6 bases). Looked up from germline, CDR1 is SGHAT and CDR2 is FQNNGV. The CDR3 runs 13 residues. Trimming left V 8 bases short and J 3 bases short, with 14 bases between.

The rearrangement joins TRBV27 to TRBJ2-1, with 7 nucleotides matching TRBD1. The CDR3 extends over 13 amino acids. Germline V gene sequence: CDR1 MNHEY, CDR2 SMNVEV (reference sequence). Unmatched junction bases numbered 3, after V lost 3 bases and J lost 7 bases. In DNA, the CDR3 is TGTGCCAGCAGTTTGGCCAGGGGGAATGAGCAGTTCTTC. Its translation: CASSLARGNEQFF.

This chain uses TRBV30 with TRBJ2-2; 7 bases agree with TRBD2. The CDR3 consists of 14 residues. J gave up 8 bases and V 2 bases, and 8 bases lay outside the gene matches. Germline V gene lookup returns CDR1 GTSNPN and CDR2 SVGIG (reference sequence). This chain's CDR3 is CAWSSGLGVGELFF. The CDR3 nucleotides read TGTGCCTGGAGTTCAGGACTAGGCGTAGGGGAGCTGTTTTTT.